This TCR beta chain was sequenced for a study of blood T cells in healthy people across ages. Study outcomes and limitations: Donor CMV status, an unknown factor, possibly confounded changes in expanded clonotypes. Higher diversity, along with more naive CD4+ cells, distinguished long-lived donors from aged donors.

Points on this clonotype: The target antigen is unknown.

A second 7 to 11 cycle PCR used barcoded and J-beta primers. MiXCR, applied by TCRdb to the 5' RACE reads, yields one record per CDR3 protein. This table holds approximately 600,000 distinct CDR3 sequences, under 70% found once. CDR1 and CDR2 from the germline V gene are SGHRS and YFSETQ. This CDR3 comprises 14 residues. V dropped 5 bases and J dropped 2 bases, with 12 bases sitting between them. Source material: blood. V is TRBV5-1 and J is TRBJ2-3; D may match TRBD1 or TRBD2 (5 bases each). The receptor comes from a man aged 55 to 70 in good health. CDR3 bases: TGCGCCAGCAGTTCGGGACCTCTCACAGATACGCAGTATTTT. Translated, it gives CASSSGPLTDTQYF.